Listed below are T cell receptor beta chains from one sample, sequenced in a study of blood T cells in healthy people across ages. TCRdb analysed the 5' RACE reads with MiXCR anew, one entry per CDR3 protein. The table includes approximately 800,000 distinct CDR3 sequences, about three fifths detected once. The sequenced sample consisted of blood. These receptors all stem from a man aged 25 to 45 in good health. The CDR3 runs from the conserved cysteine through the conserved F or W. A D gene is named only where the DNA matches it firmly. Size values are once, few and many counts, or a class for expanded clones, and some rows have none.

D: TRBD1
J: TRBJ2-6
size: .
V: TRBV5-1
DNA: TGCGCCAGCAGTAGGACAGGGACAGAGTCTCGTACATCTGGGGCCAACGTCCTGACTTTC
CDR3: CASSRTGTESRTSGANVLTF

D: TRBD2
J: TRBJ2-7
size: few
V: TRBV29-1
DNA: TGCAGCGTTCAAGTGATAGCGGGAGCAGGCGAGCAGTACTTC
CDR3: CSVQVIAGAGEQYF

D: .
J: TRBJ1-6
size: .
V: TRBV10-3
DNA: TGTGCCATCAGTGCCGCAGAAAATTCACCCCTCCACTTT
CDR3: CAISAAENSPLHF

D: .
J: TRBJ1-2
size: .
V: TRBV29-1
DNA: TGCAGCGTTTCGGGCGCTAACTATGGCTACACCTTC
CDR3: CSVSGANYGYTF

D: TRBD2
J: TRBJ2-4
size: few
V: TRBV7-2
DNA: TGTGCCAGCAGCTTAGGGGCTAGCGGGGGGGAAAACATTCAGTACTTC
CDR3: CASSLGASGGENIQYF

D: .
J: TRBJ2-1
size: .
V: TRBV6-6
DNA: TGTGCCAGCACCCTAGGTCCGGCCTACAATGAGCAGTTCTTC
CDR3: CASTLGPAYNEQFF

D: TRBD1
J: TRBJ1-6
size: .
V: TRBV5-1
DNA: TGCGCCAGCAGCTCCGGGACAGTAGAATCACCCCTCCACTTT
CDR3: CASSSGTVESPLHF

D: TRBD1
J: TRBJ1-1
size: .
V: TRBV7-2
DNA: TGTGCCAGCAGCTTAGTAATTGGGACAGGGGTAGACACTGAAGCTTTCTTT
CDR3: CASSLVIGTGVDTEAFF

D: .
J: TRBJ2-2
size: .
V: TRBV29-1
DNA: TGCAGCGGACAACAGGGCACCGGGGAGCTGTTTTTT
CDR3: CSGQQGTGELFF

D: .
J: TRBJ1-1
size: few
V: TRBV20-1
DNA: TGCAGTGCTAAGGCAGGACTACAGAACACTGAAGCTTTCTTT
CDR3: CSAKAGLQNTEAFF

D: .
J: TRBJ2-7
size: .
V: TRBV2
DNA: TGTGCCAGCAGGGCCTTTTACGAGCAGTACTTC
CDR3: CASRAFYEQYF

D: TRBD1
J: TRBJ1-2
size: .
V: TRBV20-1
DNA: TGCAGTGCTATCCCCCGGGACAGCTATGGCTACACCTTC
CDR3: CSAIPRDSYGYTF

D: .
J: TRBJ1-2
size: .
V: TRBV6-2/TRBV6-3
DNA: TGTGCCAGCAGTTACAGGCAGCCCTATGGCTACACCTTC
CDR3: CASSYRQPYGYTF

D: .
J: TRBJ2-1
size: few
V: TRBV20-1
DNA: TGCAGTGCTAGAGATCAGCTGGGGGGTGCTGAGCAGTTCTTC
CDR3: CSARDQLGGAEQFF

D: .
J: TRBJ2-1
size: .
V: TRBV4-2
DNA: TGTGCCAGCAGCCAAGAGTCAGGGGGGTACAATGAGCAGTTCTTC
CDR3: CASSQESGGYNEQFF

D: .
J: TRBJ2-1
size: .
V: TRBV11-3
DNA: TGTGCCAGCAGCCAGACTGAATACAATGAGCAGTTCTTC
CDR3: CASSQTEYNEQFF

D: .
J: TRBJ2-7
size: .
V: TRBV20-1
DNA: TGCAGTGCTGAATACAGGAACAGAGGCCACAATGAGCAGTACTTC
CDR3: CSAEYRNRGHNEQYF

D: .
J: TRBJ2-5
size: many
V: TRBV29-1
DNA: TGCAGCGTTCCCCTAACAGGACAAGAGACCCAGTACTTC
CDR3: CSVPLTGQETQYF

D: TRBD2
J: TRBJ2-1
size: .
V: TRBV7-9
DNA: TGTGCCAGCAGCTTAAGGGAGACTAGCGGGGGGACCAATGAGCAGTTCTTC
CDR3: CASSLRETSGGTNEQFF

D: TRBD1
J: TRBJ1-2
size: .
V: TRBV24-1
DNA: TGTGCCACCAGGACAGGGGTTCACGGCTACACCTTC
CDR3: CATRTGVHGYTF

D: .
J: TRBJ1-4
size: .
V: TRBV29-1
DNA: TGCAGCGTTGGAATTCGGTTAGGGGTAACTAATGAAAAACTGTTTTTT
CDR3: CSVGIRLGVTNEKLFF

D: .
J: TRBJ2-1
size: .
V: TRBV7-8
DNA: TGTGCCAGCAGCCGAGGTCTGGGTGTCCATAAGCAGTTCTTC
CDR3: CASSRGLGVHKQFF

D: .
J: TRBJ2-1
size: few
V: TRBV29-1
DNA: TGCAGCGTCTGCCTTGTCGATGAGCAGTTCTTC
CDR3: CSVCLVDEQFF

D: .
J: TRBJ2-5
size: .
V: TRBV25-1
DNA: TGTGCCAGCAGTGCTTGGGAGACCCAGTACTTC
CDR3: CASSAWETQYF

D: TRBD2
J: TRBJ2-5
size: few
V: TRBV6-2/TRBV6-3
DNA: TGTGCCAGCAGTCCCGGACTAGCGGGATTTGAGGGTGAGCAGTACTTC
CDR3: CASSPGLAGFEGEQYF

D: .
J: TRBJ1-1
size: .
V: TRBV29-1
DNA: TGCAGCGCAGGTGGGCCGGGTGCAGCGGGCACTGAAGCTTTCTTT
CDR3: CSAGGPGAAGTEAFF

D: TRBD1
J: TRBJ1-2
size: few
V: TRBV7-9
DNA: TGTGCCAGCAGCTGGGGACAGGGATCGGTACTTGGCTACACCTTC
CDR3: CASSWGQGSVLGYTF

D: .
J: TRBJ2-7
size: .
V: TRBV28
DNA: TGTGCCAGCAGTCCCTTCTCCCAATACGAGCAGTACTTC
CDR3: CASSPFSQYEQYF

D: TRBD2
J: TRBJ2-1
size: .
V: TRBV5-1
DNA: TGCGCCAGCAGTCTAGCGGGGTCGAGCAATGAGCAGTTCTTC
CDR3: CASSLAGSSNEQFF

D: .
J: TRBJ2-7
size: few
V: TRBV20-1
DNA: TGCAGTGTCACGGCCGGACCCCGCGGGCAGTACTTC
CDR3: CSVTAGPRGQYF

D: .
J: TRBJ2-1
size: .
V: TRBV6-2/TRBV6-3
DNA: TGTGCCAGCAAAATAGGAGGGTCCGGCAATGAGCAGTTCTTC
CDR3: CASKIGGSGNEQFF

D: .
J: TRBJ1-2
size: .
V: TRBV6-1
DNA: TGTGCCAGCAGTGACAGGGCATATGGCTACACCTTC
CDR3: CASSDRAYGYTF

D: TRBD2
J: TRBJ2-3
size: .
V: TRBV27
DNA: TGTGCCAGCAGTAGGGGACTAGCGGGACATTTCACAGATACGCAGTATTTT
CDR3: CASSRGLAGHFTDTQYF

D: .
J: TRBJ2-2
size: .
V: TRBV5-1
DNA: TGCGCCAGCAGCTTGGACACTACAGACGGGGAGCTGTTTTTT
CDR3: CASSLDTTDGELFF

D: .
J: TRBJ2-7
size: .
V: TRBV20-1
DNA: TGCAGTGCTAGACCCGGGGGCTCCTACGAGCAGTACTTC
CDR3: CSARPGGSYEQYF

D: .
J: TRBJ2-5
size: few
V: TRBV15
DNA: TGTGCCACCAGCGGGCAGGGTGGAGAGACCCAGTACTTC
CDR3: CATSGQGGETQYF

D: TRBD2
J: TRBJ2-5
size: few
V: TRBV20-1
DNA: TGCAGTGCTAGCCGACTAGCGGGGGGGTTCCAAGAGACCCAGTACTTC
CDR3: CSASRLAGGFQETQYF